The present entry profiles one T cell receptor (beta chain) with its context. This sample was included in a study of technical replicates of blood from a few donors. TCRdb's table, derived via immunoSEQ multiplex PCR, lists solely in-frame clones and lacks some. This table holds about 75,000 clones, around 92% found once. Germline lookup yields CDR1 PRHDT and CDR2 FYEKMQ (reference sequence). The CDR3 contains 12 residues. V was shortened by 4 bases and J by 7 bases, with 8 bases between the two germline ends. This TCR was recovered from a human donor in good health. V gene TRBV13 combines with J gene TRBJ1-3; D is undetermined. Specimen: T cells isolated from PBMCs. The CDR3 protein is CASSSPGNTIYF. The CDR3 DNA sequence: TGTGCCAGCAGCTCCCCAGGCAACACCATATATTTT.